This T cell receptor beta chain was identified during a study of CXCR3-negative and CXCR3-positive naive CD8 T cells. Whole-study results and caveats: Expression of CXCR3 was partially reduced after cryopreservation, and fresh PBMCs were used in most assays. Hydrophobicity of TRB CDR3s was greater in CXCR3-positive naive cells than in CXCR3-negative naive cells. Similarly elevated diversity marked both naive subsets, with memory CD8+ cells showing far lower diversity.

CDR3 size: 15 residues. cDNA libraries for TRB were generated by 5' RACE incorporating UMI labels. TCRdb re-called the 5' RACE reads and shows each CDR3 protein once, DNA omitted. The table lists about 60,000 distinct CDR3 sequences. In the case of this clonotype: The antigen is unknown.

Sorts performed in triplicate captured 320,000 or so cells each from every CD8+ T cell subset. CD45RO-CCR7+CD27+CD95- characterized naive CD8+ T cells. V usage is TRBV12-3 or TRBV12-4 and J usage is TRBJ2-2; TCRdb's D call, TRBD1, is unchecked because there is no DNA. Specimen: naive CXCR3+ CD8+ T cells from blood. This sample's subset: CD45RO-CCR7+CD27+CD95- naive CD8+ T cells expressing CXCR3 (TNR3+). The clonotype comes from a human donor in good health. Some clones in this sample may be carry-over from other donors' samples. CDR3 sequence reads: CASSLGQGVTGELFF.